Described below is a single T cell receptor beta chain sequence and its context. The data were taken from a study of control samples from healthy donors and cancer patients. Measured with immunoSEQ multiplex PCR; TCRdb has only the in-frame clones, and not every one. The data contain around 200,000 clones, 90% to 95% of them singletons. This clonotype was sampled from a young man in good health. Material for sequencing was blood.

Written as DNA, the CDR3 is TGCGCCAGCAGCATGATGTGGACGGAGCTGAACACTGAAGCTTTCTTT. This encodes CASSMMWTELNTEAFF. The rearrangement joins TRBV5-1 to TRBJ1-1; unclear D gene. Between the trimmed V and J ends, which lost 4 bases and 0 bases, there was a span of 16 bases. Germline CDR1 SGHRS, CDR2 YFSETQ. The CDR3 has 16 amino acids.